These 14 T cell receptor beta chains were sequenced from one sample in a study of a mutant IDH1 vaccine in newly diagnosed glioma. The protocol was immunoSEQ multiplex PCR, while the TCRdb copy is restricted to in-frame clones and leaves out a portion. The sample lists fewer than 70,000 clones; roughly 87% were seen once. These receptors' targets are unknown. Sample time point: week 47, end of study. The investigators gave 300 ug of mutant IDH1 20-mer peptide in each vaccine dose, together with topical imiquimod. Sample: PBMCs, taken from a glioma patient whose treatment included an IDH1 peptide vaccine. The source is a man aged 30 to 45 with glioma.

The chain is built from TRBV6-6 and TRBJ1-2, with TRBD1 matching 7 bases. Germline trimming cut 3 bases from V and 4 bases from J; bases unmatched to any gene: 11. Germline CDR1 reads MNHNY; CDR2 reads SVGAGI (reference sequence). CDR3 length: 16 amino acids. The CDR3 region has the DNA TGTGCCAGCAGTTATCCGGACAGGCTGGGAAGCTATGGCTACACCTTC. Amino acid sequence: CASSYPDRLGSYGYTF.

This clone was counted only a few times. The chain links TRBV7-8 to TRBJ1-1; D perhaps matches TRBD1 (5 bases). CDR1 and CDR2 from the germline V gene are SGHVS and FQNEAQ. V was shortened by 1 base and J by 7 bases, with 16 bases between the two germline ends. This CDR3 is built from 15 residues. DNA of the CDR3: TGTGCCAGCAGCTTAGTAGGGCAGGGTCAGGATGAAGCTTTCTTT. Residues: CASSLVGQGQDEAFF.

CDR3 nucleotide sequence: TGCGCCAGCAGCCCCCCGGGGCAGGGGAAGGGCGGGGAGCTGTTTTTT. The encoded protein is CASSPPGQGKGGELFF. The rearrangement links TRBV4-1 to TRBJ2-2, with D possibly TRBD1 on 6 matching bases. The germline V gene has CDR1 MGHRA and CDR2 YSYEKL. The length of the CDR3 is 16 residues. The V end was cut by 4 bases, the J end by 7 bases, with 19 bases between.

The gene calls are TRBV15 and TRBJ2-7, with 7 bases identical to TRBD2. This CDR3 region has 16 residues. Looked up from germline, CDR1 is LNHNV and CDR2 is YYDKDF (reference sequence). With V trimmed by 0 bases and J by 9 bases, 14 bases remained unmatched. The CDR3 sequence is CATSRDYREGLGGQYF. The DNA for the CDR3 is TGTGCCACCAGCAGAGATTATCGAGAAGGACTAGGCGGGCAGTACTTC.

J is TRBJ1-6 and V is TRBV18; tentative D call: TRBD1 (5 bases). The CDR3 has 13 residues. Germline V lookup: CDR1 KGHSH, CDR2 LQKENI. V shed 3 bases and J shed 13 bases, with 13 bases lying between them. This CDR3 reads CASSPGHVRPLHF. CDR3 sequence (DNA): TGTGCCAGCTCACCCGGACACGTCCGCCCCCTCCACTTT.

V is TRBV10-3 and J is TRBJ1-2, with D possibly being TRBD1 (6 bases). Trimming cost V 2 bases and J 1 base, with 11 bases left between them. Per germline, CDR1 ENHRY and CDR2 SYGVKD. The CDR3 totals 15 residues. In nucleotides, the CDR3 is TGTGCCATCAGTGAGGGGGGCAGCCTTAACTATGGCTACACCTTC. Protein sequence: CAISEGGSLNYGYTF.

V and J are TRBV11-3 and TRBJ2-2, with 9 nucleotides matching TRBD1. Germline-derived CDR1 and CDR2 are SGHNT and YENEEA. The length of the CDR3 is 18 residues. V lost 5 bases and J lost 4; bases outside the gene matches: 14. CDR3 protein: CASSPARTDRGSTGELFF. In DNA, the CDR3 is TGTGCCAGCAGCCCCGCACGGACAGACAGGGGGAGCACCGGGGAGCTGTTTTTT.

This clone was seen only once. The chain combines TRBV7-9 with TRBJ2-7; 11 bases line up with TRBD2. The trim removed 1 base at V and 5 bases at J, leaving 13 bases unmatched. Germline assignment: CDR1 SEHNR and CDR2 FQNEAQ (reference sequence). There are 18 residues in the CDR3. As DNA, the CDR3 is TGTGCCAGCAGCTTAGTCACTACTAGCGGGGGCTTAAGCGACGAGCAGTACTTC. Its translation is CASSLVTTSGGLSDEQYF.

The chain uses TRBV19 and TRBJ1-5; D gene uncertain. This CDR3 region has 12 residues. V shed 7 bases and J shed 6 bases, with 10 bases lying between them. Per germline, CDR1 LNHDA and CDR2 SQIVND (reference sequence). The CDR3 DNA reads as TGTGCCAGTAAAGACCCCGTTCAGCCCCAGCATTTT. This translates into CASKDPVQPQHF.

V and J are TRBV6-5 and TRBJ1-1; TRBD1 is a possible D gene (6 bases). V lost 4 bases to trimming and J lost 1 base, with 13 bases between them. Germline assignment: CDR1 MNHEY and CDR2 SVGAGI. The CDR3 length is 15 residues. CDR3 residues: CASSSLGARNTEAFF. In nucleotides, the CDR3 is TGTGCCAGCAGTTCCCTGGGGGCCAGGAACACTGAAGCTTTCTTT.

V usage is TRBV27 and J usage is TRBJ2-1; D is undetermined. From germline, CDR1 is MNHEY and CDR2 SMNVEV (reference sequence). The CDR3 has 12 amino acids. V was trimmed by 8 bases and J by 5 bases, leaving 10 bases between them. Here the CDR3 reads CASSRLNNEQFF. CDR3 nucleotide sequence: TGTGCCAGCTCTAGGTTGAACAATGAGCAGTTCTTC.

The gene calls are TRBV7-9 and TRBJ1-5; D gene unclear. The length of the CDR3 is 15 residues. The germline V gene encodes CDR1 SEHNR and CDR2 FQNEAQ (reference sequence). V dropped 1 base and J dropped 5 bases, with 12 bases sitting between them. CDR3 protein: CASSLGMRGDQPQHF. For the CDR3, the DNA is TGTGCCAGCAGCTTAGGCATGCGGGGAGATCAGCCCCAGCATTTT.

This clone was seen once. This chain links TRBV28 with TRBJ1-3; D call uncertain. This CDR3 has 16 residues. Germline V gene data show CDR1 as MDHEN and CDR2 as SYDVKM. The ends were cut back, 7 bases at V and 4 bases at J, with 20 bases in the middle. Here the CDR3 reads CASTPQRFLGGNTIYF. Here the CDR3 DNA reads TGTGCCAGCACCCCTCAGCGATTCCTTGGAGGAAACACCATATATTTT.

The chain couples TRBV11-3 to TRBJ2-1; the match to TRBD1 covers 7 bases. V lost 3 bases and J lost 2; bases outside the gene matches: 4. Germline values: CDR1 SGHNT, CDR2 YENEEA. This CDR3 is 15 amino acids long. CDR3: CASSFGQATYNEQFF. The CDR3 DNA reads TGTGCCAGCAGCTTCGGACAGGCCACCTACAATGAGCAGTTCTTC.